These 30 T cell receptor beta chains were sequenced from one sample in a study of monozygotic twins with inflammatory bowel disease. One entry per CDR3 protein, without DNA, is what TCRdb gives after re-calling the 5' RACE reads. Its clone listing holds about 380,000 distinct CDR3 sequences. Sequences were obtained from blood. These receptors were obtained from a human donor with ulcerative colitis or Crohn's disease, or a healthy co-twin of an affected twin (not recorded which).

This chain uses TRBV9 with TRBJ2-1. The CDR3 extends over 12 amino acids. Germline CDR1 SGDLS, CDR2 YYNGEE. The CDR3 sequence: CASSAPYNEQFF.

The rearrangement joins TRBV20-1 to TRBJ2-7; the TCRdb D gene call, TRBD2, has no DNA to confirm it. The germline gives CDR1 DFQATT, CDR2 SNEGSKA (reference sequence). This CDR3 comprises 16 residues. The CDR3 is CSAYSRASGRTYEQYF.

The chain combines TRBV7-6 with TRBJ2-1. CDR3 length: 14 amino acids. Germline CDR1 SGHVS, CDR2 FNYEAQ. CDR3 protein: CASTPGSSYNEQFF.

V and J are TRBV6-2 or TRBV6-3 and TRBJ2-2. The CDR3 runs to 13 residues. Per germline, CDR1 MNHEY and CDR2 SVGEGT. This CDR3 is CASSYLYTGELFF.

This sequence joins TRBV4-3 and TRBJ1-1; the TCRdb D gene call, TRBD1, has no DNA to confirm it. The CDR3 is made up of 14 amino acids. The germline V gene has CDR1 LGHNA and CDR2 YSLEER. CDR3 sequence reads: CASSRTGGNTEAFF.

The rearrangement links TRBV4-1 to TRBJ1-1; without DNA, the TCRdb call of TRBD1 cannot be checked. The CDR3 runs 15 residues. The germline gives CDR1 MGHRA, CDR2 YSYEKL. The CDR3: CASSREGSGSTEAFF.

The chain recombines TRBV3-1 with TRBJ2-1; TCRdb selects TRBD1, and the lack of DNA leaves this call unchecked. This CDR3 contains 17 residues. The germline V gene encodes CDR1 LGHDT and CDR2 YNNKEL (reference sequence). The CDR3 spells CASSQESGGISYNEQFF.

V usage is TRBV18 and J usage is TRBJ1-2; lacking DNA, the TRBD1 call made by TCRdb goes unchecked. This CDR3 region has 13 residues. Germline V CDR1 and CDR2: KGHSH, LQKENI. The CDR3 protein is CASSPDSLGGYTF.

V and J are TRBV7-9 and TRBJ2-7; the D call from TCRdb, TRBD1, cannot be confirmed without DNA. This CDR3 has 14 residues. Germline lookup yields CDR1 SEHNR and CDR2 FQNEAQ (reference sequence). CDR3 in amino acids: CASSTPGQGNEQYF.

CDR3 sequence: CASSRQTGDMNTEAFF. The rearrangement joins TRBV6-1 to TRBJ1-1; TCRdb's D call of TRBD1 is untestable without DNA. Per the germline V gene, CDR1 is MNHNS and CDR2 is SASEGT. The CDR3 runs to 16 residues.

The gene calls are TRBV4-3 and TRBJ2-2; TCRdb's D call, TRBD2, is unchecked because there is no DNA. The CDR3 length is 19 residues. The germline CDR1 and CDR2 sequences are LGHNA and YSLEER. The chain's CDR3 is CASSQEALAGVANTGELFF.

The J gene is TRBJ2-2, the V gene TRBV11-2; TCRdb selects TRBD2, and the lack of DNA leaves this call unchecked. Germline-derived CDR1 and CDR2 are SGHAT and FQNNGV. This CDR3 is 16 amino acids long. The CDR3 reads CASSLQLAGGTGELFF.

The rearrangement joins TRBV20-1 to TRBJ2-7. CDR1 is DFQATT and CDR2 is SNEGSKA in the germline V gene (reference sequence). CDR3 size: 12 residues. The CDR3 loop reads CSASSPPYEQYF.

This chain joins TRBV7-2 and TRBJ2-5; the D call from TCRdb, TRBD2, cannot be confirmed without DNA. The CDR3 covers 12 residues. Germline V lookup: CDR1 SGHTA, CDR2 FQGNSA. CDR3 amino acids: CASSALSETQYF.

V usage is TRBV6-4 and J usage is TRBJ1-1. Germline CDR1 is MRHNA and CDR2 is SNTAGT. The CDR3 loop spans 14 amino acids. The CDR3 protein is CASSEFGSGTEAFF.

The chain recombines TRBV6-2 or TRBV6-3 with TRBJ2-2. This CDR3 has 16 residues. Germline V gene data show CDR1 as MNHEY and CDR2 as SVGEGT. This CDR3 reads CASSSLKVANTGELFF.

The chain is built from TRBV12-3 or TRBV12-4 and TRBJ2-7; TCRdb's D call, TRBD1, is unchecked because there is no DNA. The CDR3 totals 11 residues. CDR3 sequence reads: CASSLTGDQYF.

V usage is TRBV5-1 and J usage is TRBJ2-1; lacking DNA, the TRBD1 call made by TCRdb goes unchecked. The length of the CDR3 is 15 residues. Germline V gene lookup returns CDR1 SGHRS and CDR2 YFSETQ. CDR3 sequence reads: CASSPPGGSYNEQFF.

The chain recombines TRBV4-1 with TRBJ1-2; TCRdb picks TRBD1, but there is no DNA to check that call. Per the germline V gene, CDR1 is MGHRA and CDR2 is YSYEKL. CDR3 length: 15 amino acids. The CDR3 here is CASSEKGASNYGYTF.

The chain uses TRBV7-9 and TRBJ1-1; the D call of TRBD1 rests on TCRdb alone, since no DNA is present to check it. The CDR3 sequence is 16 residues long. From germline, CDR1 is SEHNR and CDR2 FQNEAQ (reference sequence). This CDR3 is CASSLPPQGAVTEAFF.

The chain has TRBV7-9 and TRBJ2-7; with no DNA, the TCRdb D assignment of TRBD1 cannot be verified. Looked up from germline, CDR1 is SEHNR and CDR2 is FQNEAQ (reference sequence). The CDR3 sequence is 14 residues long. This chain's CDR3 is CASSQGTDSYEQYF.

The V and J genes are TRBV6-1 and TRBJ2-1; TCRdb's D call of TRBD2 is untestable without DNA. The CDR3 consists of 15 residues. The germline CDR1 and CDR2 sequences are MNHNS and SASEGT. Here the CDR3 reads CASRTLAGPYNEQFF.

The chain uses TRBV6-2 or TRBV6-3 and TRBJ2-7; the D gene TCRdb calls, TRBD1, cannot be checked with no DNA. CDR1 and CDR2 (germline): MNHEY, SVGEGT. This CDR3 is built from 15 residues. The CDR3 sequence is CASSYSVGQGYEQYF.

The V and J genes are TRBV7-9 and TRBJ2-5; TCRdb outputs TRBD2, but without DNA this stays unchecked. CDR3 size: 17 residues. Germline lookup yields CDR1 SEHNR and CDR2 FQNEAQ (reference sequence). The CDR3 reads CASSLAPLAGAQETQYF.

The genes are TRBV20-1 and TRBJ1-5. The germline CDR1 and CDR2 sequences are DFQATT and SNEGSKA (reference sequence). The CDR3 has 15 residues. CDR3 protein: CSAEQGRDSNQPQHF.

The chain recombines TRBV4-1 with TRBJ2-3; TCRdb calls TRBD2, which cannot be checked without DNA. Germline V gene lookup returns CDR1 MGHRA and CDR2 YSYEKL. CDR3 length: 16 residues. The CDR3 loop is CASSSRLAASTDTQYF.

The CDR3 loop reads CASSLLAGGPVTGELFF. The J gene is TRBJ2-2, the V gene TRBV7-3; TCRdb calls TRBD2, which cannot be checked without DNA. The germline gives CDR1 SGHTA, CDR2 FQGTGA. CDR3 size: 17 residues.

This sequence joins TRBV4-1 and TRBJ2-7. CDR3 length: 13 residues. The germline CDR1 and CDR2 sequences are MGHRA and YSYEKL. CDR3 in amino acids: CASSQGVNYEQYF.

The chain links TRBV12-3 or TRBV12-4 to TRBJ1-2. CDR3 length equals 12 residues. The CDR3 reads CASSWTELGYTF.

The J gene is TRBJ2-3, the V gene TRBV6-4. The germline V gene encodes CDR1 MRHNA and CDR2 SNTAGT. This CDR3 has 13 amino acids. The CDR3 spells CASSDSLGDTQYF.